This TCR beta chain was sequenced for a study of OX40 agonist ivuxolimab in advanced cancers. Study at large: Those enrolled were approximately 83% male, with a mean age of 60 years and ages from 23 to 79.

Clones were sequenced by immunoSEQ multiplex PCR, and TCRdb holds only the in-frame ones, with some missing. The table includes 59,000 or so clones, 82% detected once. Germline V gene sequence: CDR1 SGHTA, CDR2 FQGNSA. J gave up 2 bases and V 5 bases, and 3 bases lay outside the gene matches. The CDR3 runs 15 residues. Source: CD4+ or CD8+ T cells sorted from blood, taken in a trial of the OX40 agonist ivuxolimab. J is TRBJ2-1 and V is TRBV7-2; 10 bases fit TRBD2. This receptor was identified in an adult with an advanced solid tumor such as melanoma, head and neck, liver or kidney cancer. CDR3: CASSQRGGPYNEQFF. The CDR3 DNA sequence: TGTGCCAGCAGCCAGCGGGGGGGCCCCTACAATGAGCAGTTCTTC.